The rows below give T cell receptor beta chains drawn from one sample of a study of PD-1 blockade in classical Hodgkin lymphoma. Some clones are missing from TCRdb's copy, which holds only in-frame ones; the method was immunoSEQ multiplex PCR. Of roughly 70,000 clones listed, around 75% were seen once; the top ten hold 7% to 10%. This specimen was peripheral blood mononuclear cells (PBMCs), taken before the second cycle of nivolumab. Receptors were obtained from a human donor with classical Hodgkin lymphoma. CDR3s include the opening cysteine and the closing phenylalanine or tryptophan. Each record gives: V gene, clone size, D gene, J gene, CDR3 protein, CDR3 DNA. D genes are given only for firm matches. A row's size may be missing; if present it is once, few, many or a size class.

TRBV28	once	.	TRBJ1-1	CASSRTGPPNTEAFF	TGTGCCAGCAGTAGGACGGGACCGCCGAACACTGAAGCTTTCTTT
TRBV7-9	once	TRBD2	TRBJ2-1	CASSPRLAGEGNEQFF	TGTGCCAGCAGCCCGCGACTAGCGGGAGAGGGGAATGAGCAGTTCTTC
TRBV7-7	few	.	TRBJ2-5	CASSLERLARETQYF	TGTGCTAGCAGCTTAGAACGGCTAGCAAGAGAGACCCAGTACTTC
TRBV11-2	.	TRBD2	TRBJ2-2	CASSLVAGGPNTGELFF	TGTGCCAGCAGCTTAGTAGCGGGGGGGCCTAACACCGGGGAGCTGTTTTTT
TRBV9	.	TRBD1	TRBJ2-3	CASSSGQGDPDTQYF	TGTGCCAGCAGCTCGGGACAGGGTGACCCAGATACGCAGTATTTT
TRBV27	.	.	TRBJ2-2	CASFRQGGTGELFF	TGTGCCAGCTTCCGACAGGGAGGGACCGGGGAGCTGTTTTTT
TRBV5-1	few	TRBD1	TRBJ1-1	CASSPDRVLPNTEAFF	TGCGCCAGCAGCCCGGACAGGGTGCTACCGAACACTGAAGCTTTCTTT
TRBV5-1	.	.	TRBJ1-2	CASSKDGVANYGYTF	TGCGCCAGCAGCAAGGACGGCGTAGCTAACTATGGCTACACCTTC
TRBV6-1	once	.	TRBJ1-2	CASSPPHTF	TGTGCCAGCAGCCCCCCGCACACCTTC
TRBV29-1	.	.	TRBJ1-5	CSVVEQGRDQPQHF	TGCAGCGTGGTGGAACAGGGTCGCGATCAGCCCCAGCATTTT
TRBV10-1	.	.	TRBJ2-7	CASSDQDRFYEQYF	TGCGCCAGCAGTGATCAGGACCGGTTCTACGAGCAGTACTTC
TRBV10-3	.	TRBD1	TRBJ2-2	CAIGQGDGGELFF	TGTGCCATCGGGCAGGGGGATGGCGGGGAGCTGTTTTTT
TRBV2	few	.	TRBJ2-1	CASSEAIVGGQFF	TGTGCCAGCAGTGAAGCTATCGTAGGGGGGCAGTTCTTC
TRBV7-3	.	.	TRBJ1-2	CASSLSFTRLTVSYTF	TGTGCCAGCAGCTTGTCTTTTACGAGGTTGACTGTTAGTTACACCTTC
TRBV4-1	many	.	TRBJ1-2	CASSQSSNYGYTF	TGCGCCAGCAGCCAATCGAGCAACTATGGCTACACCTTC
TRBV11-2	.	TRBD1	TRBJ1-2	CASSLERTGKGGYTF	TGTGCCAGCAGCTTAGAACGGACAGGGAAGGGTGGCTACACCTTC
TRBV7-9	few	TRBD1	TRBJ2-3	CASSRRPGQAVSDTQYF	TGTGCCAGCAGCCGGCGCCCCGGACAGGCTGTGTCAGATACGCAGTATTTT
TRBV7-9	.	.	TRBJ2-5	CASSLERGVQETQYF	TGTGCCAGCAGCTTGGAGCGAGGGGTACAAGAGACCCAGTACTTC
TRBV7-8	once	.	TRBJ2-7	CASSPREGPYEQYF	TGTGCCAGCAGCCCTCGCGAAGGGCCGTACGAGCAGTACTTC
TRBV6-1	.	TRBD1	TRBJ1-5	CASTLDRDSNQPQHF	TGTGCCAGCACCTTAGACAGGGATAGCAATCAGCCCCAGCATTTT
TRBV28	.	.	TRBJ1-5	CASKTPGDLGQPQHF	TGTGCCAGCAAGACCCCAGGAGACCTAGGTCAGCCCCAGCATTTT
TRBV15	once	TRBD2	TRBJ2-1	CATRPGTRFFNEQFF	TGTGCCACCAGACCGGGGACTAGATTCTTCAATGAGCAGTTCTTC
TRBV21-1	.	.	TRBJ2-7	CAGLRTGEGEQYF	TGTGCCGGCCTAAGGACAGGGGAGGGTGAGCAGTACTTC
TRBV11-1	.	TRBD2	TRBJ2-3	CASSLRDRSGGADTQYF	TGTGCCAGCAGCTTAAGGGATAGGAGCGGGGGTGCAGATACGCAGTATTTT
TRBV10-1	.	TRBD1	TRBJ2-7	CASSEYRGTGAYEQYF	TGCGCCAGCAGTGAGTACAGGGGGACAGGGGCCTACGAGCAGTACTTC
TRBV7-2	.	.	TRBJ1-5	CASSFSGSNQPQHF	TGTGCCAGCAGCTTCTCAGGATCCAATCAGCCCCAGCATTTT
TRBV27	.	.	TRBJ1-1	CASSFGGNTEAFF	TGTGCCAGCAGTTTCGGGGGAAACACTGAAGCTTTCTTT
TRBV21-1	few	.	TRBJ1-2	CASSKDGGYTF	TGTGCCAGCAGCAAAGACGGTGGCTACACCTTC